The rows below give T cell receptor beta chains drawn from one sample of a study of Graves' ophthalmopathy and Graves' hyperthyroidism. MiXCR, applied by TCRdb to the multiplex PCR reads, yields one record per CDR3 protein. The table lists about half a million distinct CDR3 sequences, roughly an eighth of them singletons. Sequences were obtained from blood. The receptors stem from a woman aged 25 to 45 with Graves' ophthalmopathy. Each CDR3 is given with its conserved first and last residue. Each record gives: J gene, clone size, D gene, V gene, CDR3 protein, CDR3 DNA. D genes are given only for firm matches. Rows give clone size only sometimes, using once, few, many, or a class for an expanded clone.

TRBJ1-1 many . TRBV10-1 CASSVGRSTSNTEAFF TGCGCCAGCAGTGTTGGCAGATCAACTTCCAACACTGAAGCTTTCTTT
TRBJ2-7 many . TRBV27 CASSVSRASEQYF TGTGCCAGCAGTGTAAGCAGGGCAAGCGAGCAGTACTTC
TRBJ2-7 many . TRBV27 CASGRVLYEQYF TGTGCCAGCGGAAGGGTCCTCTACGAGCAGTACTTC
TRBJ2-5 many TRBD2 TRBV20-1 CSADSLGGRAGIGETQYF TGCAGTGCTGATAGCCTTGGCGGCCGAGCGGGGATTGGGGAGACCCAGTACTTC
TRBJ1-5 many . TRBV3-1 CASSQGQSIGQPQHF TGTGCCAGCAGTCAAGGACAGTCTATAGGTCAGCCCCAGCATTTT
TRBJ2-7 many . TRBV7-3 CASSKRPGQGVSF TGTGCCAGCAGCAAAAGGCCGGGACAAGGGGTCTCCTTC
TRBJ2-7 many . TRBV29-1 CSVHQDRTKTYEQYF TGCAGCGTTCACCAAGACAGGACTAAAACCTACGAGCAGTACTTC
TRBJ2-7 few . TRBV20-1 CSAPGPTGPYEQYF TGCAGTGCCCCGGGCCCGACAGGTCCCTACGAGCAGTACTTC
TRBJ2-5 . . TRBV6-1 CASSDQQAWVETQYF TGTGCCAGCAGTGATCAGCAGGCTTGGGTTGAGACCCAGTACTTC
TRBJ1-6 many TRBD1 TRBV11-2 CASSRTGDNSPLHF TGTGCCAGCAGCCGGACAGGGGACAATTCACCCCTCCACTTT
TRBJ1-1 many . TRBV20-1 CSAKQAGPNTEAFF TGCAGTGCTAAGCAGGCGGGTCCGAACACTGAAGCTTTCTTT
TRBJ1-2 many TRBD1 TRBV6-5 CASSYRGQGTYGYTF TGTGCCAGCAGTTACCGGGGACAGGGGACCTATGGCTACACCTTC
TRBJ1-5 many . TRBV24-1 CATSGHNQPQHF TGTGCCACGAGTGGGCATAATCAGCCCCAGCATTTT
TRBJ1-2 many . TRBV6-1 CASSDRLNYGYTF TGTGCCAGCAGTGACAGGTTGAACTATGGCTACACCTTC
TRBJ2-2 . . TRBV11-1 CASKGDWGHNTGELFF TGTGCCAGCAAGGGGGACTGGGGACACAACACCGGGGAGCTGTTTTTT
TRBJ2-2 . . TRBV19 CASSHRRNLNTGELFF TGTGCCAGCAGTCATCGCCGGAATTTGAACACCGGGGAGCTGTTTTTT
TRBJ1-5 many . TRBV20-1 CSARRFRDAKRGNQPQHF TGCAGTGCTAGGCGATTCCGGGACGCCAAAAGAGGCAATCAGCCCCAGCATTTT
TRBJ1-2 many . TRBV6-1 CASSTPRGGYTF TGTGCCAGCAGTACCCCCAGGGGAGGCTACACCTTC
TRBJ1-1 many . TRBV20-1 CSARSPGSEAFF TGCAGTGCACGTTCACCTGGGTCTGAAGCTTTCTTT
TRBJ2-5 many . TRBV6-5 CASWEVYDSPMSQYF TGTGCCAGCTGGGAGGTGTATGACAGCCCGATGTCCCAGTACTTC
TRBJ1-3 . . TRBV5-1 CASSFYSGNTIYF TGCGCCAGCAGCTTCTACTCTGGAAACACCATATATTTT
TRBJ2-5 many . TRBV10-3 CAISEGFDRGETQYF TGTGCCATCAGTGAAGGGTTCGACCGGGGAGAGACCCAGTACTTC
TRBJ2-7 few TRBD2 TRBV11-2 CASSQLAGFFYEQYF TGTGCCAGCAGCCAACTAGCGGGATTTTTTTACGAGCAGTACTTC
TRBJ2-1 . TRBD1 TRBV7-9 CASPQGLDHNEQFF TGTGCCAGCCCACAGGGGCTGGACCACAATGAGCAGTTCTTC
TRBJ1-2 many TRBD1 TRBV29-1 CSVGTGRAPNYGYTF TGCAGCGTTGGGACAGGGAGGGCTCCCAACTATGGCTACACCTTC
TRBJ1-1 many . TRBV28 CASSPGARVSTEAFF TGTGCCAGCAGTCCGGGGGCGAGGGTCAGTACTGAAGCTTTCTTT
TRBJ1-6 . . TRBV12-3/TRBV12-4 CASTPGRDNSPLHF TGTGCCAGCACCCCGGGACGGGATAATTCACCCCTCCACTTT
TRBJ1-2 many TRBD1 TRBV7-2 CARAEGTATDYGYTF TGTGCCAGGGCCGAAGGGACAGCAACTGACTATGGCTACACCTTC
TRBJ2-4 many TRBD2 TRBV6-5 CASRASGGYIQYF TGTGCCAGCAGGGCCAGCGGGGGTTACATTCAGTACTTC